The rows below give T cell receptor beta chains drawn from one sample of a study of T cells in Graves' hyperthyroidism and ophthalmopathy. TCRdb recomputed calls from the multiplex PCR reads with MiXCR, one row per CDR3 protein. There are about 53,000 distinct CDR3 sequences in the sample; around half occur only once, and around 11% lies in the top ten. Sequencing was performed on blood. All receptors derive from a woman under 40 with Graves' ophthalmopathy. Each CDR3 is given with its conserved first and last residue. A D gene is named only where the DNA matches it firmly. Size values are once, few and many counts, or a class for expanded clones, and some rows have none.

>.|.|TRBJ2-1|TRBV20-1
TGCAGTGCTAGAGGACAGGACAGCTACAATAAGCAGTTCTTC
CSARGQDSYNKQFF
>.|.|TRBJ2-7|TRBV6-5
TGTGCCAGCGGCCCCGGGGACTACGAGCAGTACTTC
CASGPGDYEQYF
>once|.|TRBJ2-3|TRBV6-1
TGTGTCAGTAGTGAGTTTACAGATACGCAGTATTTT
CVSSEFTDTQYF
>.|.|TRBJ2-1|TRBV20-1
TGCAGTGTTGAGGCGGGGATTAGCGGCAATGAGCAGTTCTTC
CSVEAGISGNEQFF
>.|.|TRBJ2-5|TRBV6-1
TGTGCCAGCACGAGGGGTCTTCGGGAGACCCAGTACTTC
CASTRGLRETQYF
>many|.|TRBJ1-5|TRBV4-1
TGCGCCAGCAGCCAGCTTCCGGCTCAGCCCCAGCATTTT
CASSQLPAQPQHF
>once|TRBD2|TRBJ2-7|TRBV4-1
TGCGCCAGCAGCCAAGTCGTACATGGCGGGAGGCCGTCCTGCGAGCAGTACTTC
CASSQVVHGGRPSCEQYF
>.|TRBD2|TRBJ2-1|TRBV5-6
TGTGCCAGCAGCTTCAGGGAGGGTTGGGATGAGCAGTTCTTC
CASSFREGWDEQFF
>many|TRBD2|TRBJ2-5|TRBV7-8
TGTGCCAGCAGCTTAAGGGGCCAGCTAGCGGGAGGGTCGGTTTTCCTGGAGACCCAGTACTTC
CASSLRGQLAGGSVFLETQYF
>many|TRBD2|TRBJ2-5|TRBV27
TGTGCCAGCAGTTTCACCGGGACTAGCGCGAAGACCCAGTACTTC
CASSFTGTSAKTQYF
>many|TRBD2|TRBJ2-3|TRBV6-5
TGTGCCAGCGGGCCTAGCGGGGGAGTTCCCTACACAGATACGCAGTATTTT
CASGPSGGVPYTDTQYF
>many|.|TRBJ2-7|TRBV5-8
TGTGCCAGCAGCTTGGTAACAGGGAGACTCGCCTACGAGCAGTACTTC
CASSLVTGRLAYEQYF
>many|.|TRBJ1-2|TRBV28
TGTGCCAGCAGTTTAGGTAACTATGGCTACACCTTC
CASSLGNYGYTF
>many|.|TRBJ2-2|TRBV11-1
TGTGCCAGCAGCCCCCTAGGAGCGGGGAACACCGGGGAGCTGTTTTTT
CASSPLGAGNTGELFF
>.|.|TRBJ2-1|TRBV10-3
TGTGCCATCAGTGAATGGGGGCACGAGCAGTTCTTC
CAISEWGHEQFF
>many|.|TRBJ2-7|TRBV20-1
TGCAGTGCTAGTCACGGTTTCGGGTCCTACGAGCAGTACTTC
CSASHGFGSYEQYF
>once|.|TRBJ2-1|TRBV6-1
TGTGCCAGCAGTGACAGGGGCGACTACAATGAGCAGTTCTTC
CASSDRGDYNEQFF
>.|.|TRBJ1-1|TRBV7-2
TGTGCCAGCAGCTTACCCCGGGGACGCGGTACTGAAGCTTTCTTT
CASSLPRGRGTEAFF
>many|TRBD2|TRBJ2-3|TRBV11-2
TGTGCCAGCAGCTTATTGGGACTAGCGGGAGTAGATACGCAGTATTTT
CASSLLGLAGVDTQYF
>once|.|TRBJ2-1|TRBV5-4
TGTGCCAGCAGCCCCGACAGCCTCTACAATGAGCAGTTCTTC
CASSPDSLYNEQFF
>many|.|TRBJ2-2|TRBV30
.
CAWWDGGGSCFF
>.|.|TRBJ2-7|TRBV10-3
TGTGCCATCACTGGGCGGACCCCCTACGAGCAGTACTTC
CAITGRTPYEQYF
>medium-sized|.|TRBJ1-2|TRBV20-1
TGCAGTGCTAGACCGGACAGCTATGGCTACACCTTC
CSARPDSYGYTF
>many|.|TRBJ1-1|TRBV19
TGTGCCAGTAGCACTTCCGGGATGAACACTGAAGCTTTCTTT
CASSTSGMNTEAFF
>many|TRBD2|TRBJ2-2|TRBV6-2/TRBV6-3
TGTGCCAGCAGTTATTTACCTAGCGGGATGGCCGGGGAGCTGTTTTTT
CASSYLPSGMAGELFF
>many|TRBD1|TRBJ1-6|TRBV13
TGTGCCAGCAGCCACAAGGGACAGGCTCGTAATTCACCCCTCCACTTT
CASSHKGQARNSPLHF
>.|TRBD1|TRBJ1-5|TRBV7-3
TGTGCCAGCAGCTCCCGGGACAGAAATCAGCCCCAGCATTTT
CASSSRDRNQPQHF
>few|.|TRBJ2-3|TRBV28
TGTGCCAGCAGTTTCCTTCATCTAAGAGCGACAGAGCGCACAGATACGCAGTATTTT
CASSFLHLRATERTDTQYF
>.|.|TRBJ2-3|TRBV10-2
TGCGCCAGCAGTGAACTACTTTCGAATACGCAGTATTTT
CASSELLSNTQYF
>.|.|TRBJ2-2|TRBV7-2
TGTGCCAGCACCCCGACTAGGACCGGGGAGCTGTTTTTT
CASTPTRTGELFF
>.|TRBD1|TRBJ1-2|TRBV19
TGTGCCAGTAGTATACTAGCGGGACAGGGAAACTATGGCTACACCTTC
CASSILAGQGNYGYTF